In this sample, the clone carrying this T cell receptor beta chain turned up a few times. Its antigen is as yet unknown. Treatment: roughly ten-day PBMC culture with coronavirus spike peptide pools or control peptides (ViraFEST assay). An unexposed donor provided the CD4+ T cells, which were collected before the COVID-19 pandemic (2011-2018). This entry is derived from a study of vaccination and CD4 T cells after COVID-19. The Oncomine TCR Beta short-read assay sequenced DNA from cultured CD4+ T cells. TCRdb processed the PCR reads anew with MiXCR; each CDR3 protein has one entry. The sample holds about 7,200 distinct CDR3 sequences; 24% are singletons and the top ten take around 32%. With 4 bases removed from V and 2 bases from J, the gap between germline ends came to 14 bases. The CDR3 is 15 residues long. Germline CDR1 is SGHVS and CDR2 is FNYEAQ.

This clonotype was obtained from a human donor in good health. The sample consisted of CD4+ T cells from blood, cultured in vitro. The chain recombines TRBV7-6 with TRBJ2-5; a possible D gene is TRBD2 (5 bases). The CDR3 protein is CASSSIALEQETQYF. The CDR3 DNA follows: TGTGCCAGCAGCTCCATAGCGCTCGAACAAGAGACCCAGTACTTC.